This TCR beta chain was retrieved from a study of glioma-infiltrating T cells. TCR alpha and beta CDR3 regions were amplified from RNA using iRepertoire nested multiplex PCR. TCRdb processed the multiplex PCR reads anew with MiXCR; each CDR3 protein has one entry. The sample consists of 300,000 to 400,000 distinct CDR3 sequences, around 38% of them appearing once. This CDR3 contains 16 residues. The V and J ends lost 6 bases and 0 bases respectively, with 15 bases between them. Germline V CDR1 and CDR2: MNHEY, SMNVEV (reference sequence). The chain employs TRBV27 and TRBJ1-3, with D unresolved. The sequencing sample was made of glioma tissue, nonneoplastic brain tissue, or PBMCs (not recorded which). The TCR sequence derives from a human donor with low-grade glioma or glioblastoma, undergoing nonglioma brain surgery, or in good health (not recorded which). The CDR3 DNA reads TGTGCCAGCAGCCAGGTACCGGATTACTCTGGAAACACCATATATTTT. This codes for CASSQVPDYSGNTIYF.